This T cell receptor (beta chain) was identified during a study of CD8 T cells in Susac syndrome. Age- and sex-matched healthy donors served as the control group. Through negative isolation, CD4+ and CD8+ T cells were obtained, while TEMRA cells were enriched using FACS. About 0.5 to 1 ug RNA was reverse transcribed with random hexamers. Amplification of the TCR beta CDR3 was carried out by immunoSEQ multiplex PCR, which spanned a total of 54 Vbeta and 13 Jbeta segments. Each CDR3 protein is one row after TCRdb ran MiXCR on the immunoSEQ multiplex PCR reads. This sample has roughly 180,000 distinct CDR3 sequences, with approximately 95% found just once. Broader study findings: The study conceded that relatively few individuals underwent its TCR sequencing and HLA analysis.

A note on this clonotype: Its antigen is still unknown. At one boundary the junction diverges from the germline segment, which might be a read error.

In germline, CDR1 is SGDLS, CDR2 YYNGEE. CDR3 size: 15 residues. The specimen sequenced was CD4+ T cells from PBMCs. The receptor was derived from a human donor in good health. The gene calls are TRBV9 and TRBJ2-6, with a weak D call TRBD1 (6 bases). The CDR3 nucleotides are TGTGCCAGCAGCTTGACAGTATCAGGGGCCAACATCCTGACTTTC. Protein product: CASSLTVSGANILTF.